The source of this T cell receptor (beta chain) is a study of T cells expressing NK-cell markers. TCRdb re-called the 5' RACE reads; one entry per CDR3 protein, DNA not given. Reported are about half a million distinct CDR3 sequences; the ten largest clones contain 1.4%. The sample consisted of blood T cells: a sorted CD56 or NKG2C T cell subset, CD4+ or CD8+ T cells, or bulk PBMC T cells (not recorded which). This clonotype was sampled from a woman aged 45-65 years in good health.

The CDR3 region is CASSLTSENEQYF. The genes are TRBV12-3 or TRBV12-4 and TRBJ2-7; no DNA is available, so the TRBD2 call from TCRdb remains unchecked. CDR3 size: 13 residues.